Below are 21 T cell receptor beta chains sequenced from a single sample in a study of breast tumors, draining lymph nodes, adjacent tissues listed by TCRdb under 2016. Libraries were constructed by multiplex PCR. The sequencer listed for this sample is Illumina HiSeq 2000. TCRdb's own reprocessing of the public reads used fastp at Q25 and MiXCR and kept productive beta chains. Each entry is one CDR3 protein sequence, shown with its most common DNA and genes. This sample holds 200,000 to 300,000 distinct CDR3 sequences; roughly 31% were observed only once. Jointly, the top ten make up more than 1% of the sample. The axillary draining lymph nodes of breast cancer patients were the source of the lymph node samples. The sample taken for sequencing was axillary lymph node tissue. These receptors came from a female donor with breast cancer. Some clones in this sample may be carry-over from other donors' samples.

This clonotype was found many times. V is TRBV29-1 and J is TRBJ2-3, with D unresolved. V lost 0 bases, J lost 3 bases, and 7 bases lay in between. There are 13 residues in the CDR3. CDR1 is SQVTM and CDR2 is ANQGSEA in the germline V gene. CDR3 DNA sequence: TGCAGCGTTGAAGAGACCGGGACAGATACGCAGTATTTT. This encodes CSVEETGTDTQYF.

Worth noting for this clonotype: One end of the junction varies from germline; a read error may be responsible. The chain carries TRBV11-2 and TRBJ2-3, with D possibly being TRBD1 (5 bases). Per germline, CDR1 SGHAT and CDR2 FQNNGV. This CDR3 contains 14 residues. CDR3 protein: CASSLGLPSDTQCF. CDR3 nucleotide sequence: TGTGCCAGCAGCTTGGGGCTCCCCTCAGATACGCAGTGTTTT.

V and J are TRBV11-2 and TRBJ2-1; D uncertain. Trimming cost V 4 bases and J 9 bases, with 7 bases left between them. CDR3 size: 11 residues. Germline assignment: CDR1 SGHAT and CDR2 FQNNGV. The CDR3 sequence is CASSSSPEQFF. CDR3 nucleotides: TGTGCCAGCAGCTCTTCTCCTGAGCAGTTCTTC.

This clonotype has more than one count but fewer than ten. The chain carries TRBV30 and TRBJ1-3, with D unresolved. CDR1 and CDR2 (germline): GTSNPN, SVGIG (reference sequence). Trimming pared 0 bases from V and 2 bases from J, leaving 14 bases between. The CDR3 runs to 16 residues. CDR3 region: CAWSVMERLPGNTIYF. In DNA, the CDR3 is TGTGCCTGGAGTGTAATGGAGAGACTGCCTGGAAACACCATATATTTT.

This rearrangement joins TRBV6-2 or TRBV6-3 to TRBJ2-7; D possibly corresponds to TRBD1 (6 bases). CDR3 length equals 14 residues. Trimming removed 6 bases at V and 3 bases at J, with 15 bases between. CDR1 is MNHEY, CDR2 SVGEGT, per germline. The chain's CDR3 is CASSPQGVGYEQYF. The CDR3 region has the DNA TGTGCCAGCAGCCCACAGGGAGTCGGCTACGAGCAGTACTTC.

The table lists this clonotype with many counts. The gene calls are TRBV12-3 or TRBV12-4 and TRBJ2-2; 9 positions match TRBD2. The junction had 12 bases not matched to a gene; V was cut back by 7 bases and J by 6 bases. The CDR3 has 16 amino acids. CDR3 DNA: TGTGCCAGCACCCCGAATTTAGCGGGAGCCGCCGGGGAGCTGTTTTTT. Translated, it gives CASTPNLAGAAGELFF.

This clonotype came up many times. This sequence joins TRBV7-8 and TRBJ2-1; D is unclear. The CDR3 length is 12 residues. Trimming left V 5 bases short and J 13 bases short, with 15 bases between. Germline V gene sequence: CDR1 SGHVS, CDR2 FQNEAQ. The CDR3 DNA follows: TGTGCCAGCAGCGGCTCTACTGTAGCACAGTTCTTC. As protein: CASSGSTVAQFF.

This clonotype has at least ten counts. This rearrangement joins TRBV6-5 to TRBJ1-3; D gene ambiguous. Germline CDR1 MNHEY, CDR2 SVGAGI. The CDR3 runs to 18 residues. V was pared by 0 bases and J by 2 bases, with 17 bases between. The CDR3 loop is CASSYSMVAVLTGNTIYF. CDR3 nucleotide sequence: TGTGCCAGCAGTTACTCGATGGTTGCAGTTCTCACTGGAAACACCATATATTTT.

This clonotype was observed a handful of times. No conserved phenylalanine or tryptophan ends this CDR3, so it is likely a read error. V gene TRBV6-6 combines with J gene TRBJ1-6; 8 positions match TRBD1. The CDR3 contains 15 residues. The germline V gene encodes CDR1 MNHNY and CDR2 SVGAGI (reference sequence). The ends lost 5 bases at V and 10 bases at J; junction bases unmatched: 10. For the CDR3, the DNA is TGTGCCAGCAGTCACCCCGGACAGGGAGGGTCACCCCTCCACCTT. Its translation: CASSHPGQGGSPLHL.

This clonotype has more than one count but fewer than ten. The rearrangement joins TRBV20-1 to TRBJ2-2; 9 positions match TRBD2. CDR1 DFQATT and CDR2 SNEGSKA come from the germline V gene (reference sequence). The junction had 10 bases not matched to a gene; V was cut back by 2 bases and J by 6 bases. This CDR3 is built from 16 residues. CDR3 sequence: CSARPLSGRRPGELFF. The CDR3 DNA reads TGCAGTGCTAGACCTCTTAGCGGGAGACGCCCCGGGGAGCTGTTTTTT.

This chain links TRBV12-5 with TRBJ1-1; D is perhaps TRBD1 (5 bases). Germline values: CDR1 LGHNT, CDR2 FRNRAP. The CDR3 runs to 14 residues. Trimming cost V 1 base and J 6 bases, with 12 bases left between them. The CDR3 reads CASGLGAGSAEAFF. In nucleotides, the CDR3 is TGTGCTAGTGGTTTGGGGGCAGGGTCGGCTGAAGCTTTCTTT.

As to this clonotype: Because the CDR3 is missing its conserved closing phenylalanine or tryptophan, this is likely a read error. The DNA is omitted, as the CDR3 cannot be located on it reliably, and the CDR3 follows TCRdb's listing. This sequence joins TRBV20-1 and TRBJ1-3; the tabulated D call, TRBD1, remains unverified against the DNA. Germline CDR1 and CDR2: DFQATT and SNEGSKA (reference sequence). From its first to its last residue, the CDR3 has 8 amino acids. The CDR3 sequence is CSAIRQGH.

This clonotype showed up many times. CDR3 coding DNA: TGCAGTGCTAGACTCGCAGGGACGAATGAAAAACTGTTTTTT. Translating it yields CSARLAGTNEKLFF. The chain couples TRBV20-1 to TRBJ1-4, with a tentative D call TRBD1 (5 bases). The germline V gene encodes CDR1 DFQATT and CDR2 SNEGSKA (reference sequence). The V end was cut by 2 bases, the J end by 5 bases, with 12 bases between. The CDR3 runs to 14 residues.

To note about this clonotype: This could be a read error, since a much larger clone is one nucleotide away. The CDR3 DNA reads as TGTGCCATCAGCGCCGGACAGGACACCACAGATACGCAGTGTTTT. Protein: CAISAGQDTTDTQCF. The chain combines TRBV10-3 with TRBJ2-3; 7 nucleotides align to TRBD1. The CDR3 loop spans 15 amino acids. CDR1 ENHRY and CDR2 SYGVKD come from the germline V gene.

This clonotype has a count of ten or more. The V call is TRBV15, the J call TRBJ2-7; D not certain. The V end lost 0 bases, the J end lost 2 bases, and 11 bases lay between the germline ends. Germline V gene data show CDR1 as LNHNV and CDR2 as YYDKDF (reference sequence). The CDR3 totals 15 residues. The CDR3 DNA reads TGTGCCACCAGCAGAGATCCCGCTAGGACCTACGAGCAGTACTTC. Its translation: CATSRDPARTYEQYF.

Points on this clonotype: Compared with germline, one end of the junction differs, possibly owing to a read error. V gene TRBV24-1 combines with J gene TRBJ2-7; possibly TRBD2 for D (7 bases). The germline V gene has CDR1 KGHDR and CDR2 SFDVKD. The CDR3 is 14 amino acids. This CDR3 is CATSDGGAGVEQRF. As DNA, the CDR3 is TGTGCCACCAGTGATGGGGGGGCAGGCGTCGAGCAGCGCTTC.

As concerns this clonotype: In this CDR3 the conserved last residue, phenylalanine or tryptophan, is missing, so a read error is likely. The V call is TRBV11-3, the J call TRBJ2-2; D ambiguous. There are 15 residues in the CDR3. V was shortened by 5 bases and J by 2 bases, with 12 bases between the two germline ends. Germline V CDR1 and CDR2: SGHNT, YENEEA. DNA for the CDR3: TGTGCCAGCAGCCCAAGACCGGGTAACACCGGGGAGCTGTTTTCT. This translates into CASSPRPGNTGELFS.

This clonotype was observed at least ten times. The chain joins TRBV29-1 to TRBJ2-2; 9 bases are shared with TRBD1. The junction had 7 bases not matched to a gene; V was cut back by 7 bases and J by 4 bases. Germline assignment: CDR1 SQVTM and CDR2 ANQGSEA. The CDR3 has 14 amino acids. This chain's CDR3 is CSAQIQGATGELFF. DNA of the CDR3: TGCAGCGCCCAAATACAGGGGGCCACCGGGGAGCTGTTTTTT.

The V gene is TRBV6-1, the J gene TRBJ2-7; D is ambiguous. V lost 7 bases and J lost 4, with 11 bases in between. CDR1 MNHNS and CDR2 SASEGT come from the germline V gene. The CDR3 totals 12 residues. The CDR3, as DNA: TGTGCCAGCAACGAGCAGGTATACGAGCAGTACTTC. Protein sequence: CASNEQVYEQYF.

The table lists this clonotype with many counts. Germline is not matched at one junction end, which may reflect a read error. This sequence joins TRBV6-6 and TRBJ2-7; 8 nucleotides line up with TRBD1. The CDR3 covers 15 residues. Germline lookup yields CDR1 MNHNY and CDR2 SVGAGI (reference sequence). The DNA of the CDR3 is TGTGCCAGCAGTCACTCGGGGGACAGGCGCCACGAGCAGTACTTC. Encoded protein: CASSHSGDRRHEQYF.

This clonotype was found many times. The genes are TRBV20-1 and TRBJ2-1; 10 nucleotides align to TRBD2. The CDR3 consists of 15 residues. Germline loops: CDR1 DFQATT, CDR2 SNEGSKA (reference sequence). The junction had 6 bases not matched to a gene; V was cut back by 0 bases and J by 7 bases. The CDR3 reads CSARDGTSVRNEQFF. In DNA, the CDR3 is TGCAGTGCTAGAGACGGGACTAGCGTTAGGAATGAGCAGTTCTTC.